The present entry profiles one T cell receptor (beta chain) with its context. Germline V lookup: CDR1 WNHNN, CDR2 SYGVQD (reference sequence). V lost 4 bases and J lost 2, with 11 bases in between. This CDR3 comprises 15 residues. This entry comes from a study of OX40 agonist ivuxolimab in advanced cancers. Measured with immunoSEQ multiplex PCR; TCRdb has only the in-frame clones, and not every one. The table has tens of thousands of clones, approximately 86% seen once. The specimen comprised CD4+ or CD8+ T cells sorted from blood, sampled in a trial of the OX40 agonist ivuxolimab. The TCR originated in an adult with an advanced solid tumor such as melanoma, head and neck, liver or kidney cancer. V is TRBV10-1 and J is TRBJ2-2; D tentatively fits TRBD1 or TRBD2 (6 bases each). The CDR3 loop is CASSVPGANTGELFF. The CDR3 bases are TGCGCCAGCAGTGTTCCGGGGGCAAACACCGGGGAGCTGTTTTTT.